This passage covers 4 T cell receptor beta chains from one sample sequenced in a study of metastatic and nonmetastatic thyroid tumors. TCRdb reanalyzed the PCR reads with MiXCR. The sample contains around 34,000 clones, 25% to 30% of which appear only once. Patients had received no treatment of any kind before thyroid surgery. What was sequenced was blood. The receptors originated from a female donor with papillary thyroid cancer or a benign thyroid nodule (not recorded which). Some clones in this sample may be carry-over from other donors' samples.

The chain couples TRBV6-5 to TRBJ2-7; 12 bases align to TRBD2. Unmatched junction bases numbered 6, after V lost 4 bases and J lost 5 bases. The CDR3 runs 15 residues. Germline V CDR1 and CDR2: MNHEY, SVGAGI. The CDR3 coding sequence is TGTGCCAGCAGTTCAACGACTAGCGGGAGTGACGAGCAGTACTTC. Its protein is CASSSTTSGSDEQYF.

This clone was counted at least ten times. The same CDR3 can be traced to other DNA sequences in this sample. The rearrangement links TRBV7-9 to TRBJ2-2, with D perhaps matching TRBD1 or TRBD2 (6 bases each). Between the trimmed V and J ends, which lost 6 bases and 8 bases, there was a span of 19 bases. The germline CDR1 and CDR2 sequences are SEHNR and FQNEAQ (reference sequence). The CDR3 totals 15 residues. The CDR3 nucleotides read TGTGCCAGCAGACACGGCAGGAGGGGGGCAGGGGAGCTGTTTTTT. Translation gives CASRHGRRGAGELFF.

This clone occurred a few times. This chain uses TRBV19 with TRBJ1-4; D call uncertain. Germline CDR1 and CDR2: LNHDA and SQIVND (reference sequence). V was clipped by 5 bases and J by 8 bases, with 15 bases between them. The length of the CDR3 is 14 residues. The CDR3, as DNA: TGTGCCAGTAGTCTGGGTGCACCGCCAGAAAAACTGTTTTTT. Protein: CASSLGAPPEKLFF.

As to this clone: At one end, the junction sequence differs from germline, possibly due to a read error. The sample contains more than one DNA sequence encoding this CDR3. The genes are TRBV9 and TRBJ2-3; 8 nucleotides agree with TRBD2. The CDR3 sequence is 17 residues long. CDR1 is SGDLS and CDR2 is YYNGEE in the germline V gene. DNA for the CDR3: TGTGCCAGCAGCGTAGCCCCTAGCGGGTGCGGCACAGATACTCAGTATTTT. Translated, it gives CASSVAPSGCGTDTQYF.